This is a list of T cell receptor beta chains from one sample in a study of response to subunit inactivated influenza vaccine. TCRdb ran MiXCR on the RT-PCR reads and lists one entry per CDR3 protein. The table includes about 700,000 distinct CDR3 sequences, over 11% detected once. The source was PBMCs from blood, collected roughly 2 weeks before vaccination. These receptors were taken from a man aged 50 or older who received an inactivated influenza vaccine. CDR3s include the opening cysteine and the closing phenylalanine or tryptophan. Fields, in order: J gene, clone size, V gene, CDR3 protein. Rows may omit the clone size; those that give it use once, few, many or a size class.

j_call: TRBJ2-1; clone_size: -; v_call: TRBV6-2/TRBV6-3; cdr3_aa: CASSSLRGMVYNEQFF
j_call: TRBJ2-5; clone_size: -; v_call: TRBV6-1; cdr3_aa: CASSPQGAGQETQYF
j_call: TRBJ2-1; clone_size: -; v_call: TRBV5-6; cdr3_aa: CASSPRLVLNEQFF
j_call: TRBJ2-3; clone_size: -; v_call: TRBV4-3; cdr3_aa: CASSQDLVGLAGKRTDTQYF
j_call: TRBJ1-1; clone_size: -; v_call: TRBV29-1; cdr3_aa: CSVQIRTEAFF
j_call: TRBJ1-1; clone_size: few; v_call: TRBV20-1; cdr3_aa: CSARDLGQTEAFF
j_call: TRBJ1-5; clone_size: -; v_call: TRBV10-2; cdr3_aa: CASSDSGRAGPQHF
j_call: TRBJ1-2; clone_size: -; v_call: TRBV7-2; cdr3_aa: CASSFPGDYRGSGYTF
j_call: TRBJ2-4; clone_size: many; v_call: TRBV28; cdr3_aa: CASSRDGTGLAKNIQYF
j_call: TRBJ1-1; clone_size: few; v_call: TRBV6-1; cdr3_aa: CASSAPTGSATEAFF
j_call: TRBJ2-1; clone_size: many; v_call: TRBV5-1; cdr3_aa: CASSLEGQGLYNEQFF
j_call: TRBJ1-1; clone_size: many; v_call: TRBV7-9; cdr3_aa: CASSKAGANTEAFF
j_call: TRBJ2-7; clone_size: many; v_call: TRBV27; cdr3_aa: CASRLLTSGKTYEQYF
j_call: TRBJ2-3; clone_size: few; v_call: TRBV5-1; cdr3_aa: CASSLGWGKQADTQYF
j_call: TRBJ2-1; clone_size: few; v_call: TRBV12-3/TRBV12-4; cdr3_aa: CASRRRAGGPGEQFF
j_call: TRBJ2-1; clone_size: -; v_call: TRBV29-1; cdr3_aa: CSVGGDYHSYNEQFF
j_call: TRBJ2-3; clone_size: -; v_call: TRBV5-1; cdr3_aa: CASSFSGTGRGGTDTQYF
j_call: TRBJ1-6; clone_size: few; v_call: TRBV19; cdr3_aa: CASRDSSYNSPLHF
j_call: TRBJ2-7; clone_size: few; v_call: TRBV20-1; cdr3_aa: CSEKGLAGVGEQYF
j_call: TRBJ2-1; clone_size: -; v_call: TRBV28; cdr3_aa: CASSSGTGPRNEQFF
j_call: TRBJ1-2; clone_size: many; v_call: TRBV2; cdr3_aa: CASSAILYGYTF
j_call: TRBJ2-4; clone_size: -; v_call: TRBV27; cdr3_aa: CASSLADGNIQYF
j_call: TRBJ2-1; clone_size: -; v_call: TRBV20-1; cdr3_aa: CSARDPASGSPYNEQFF
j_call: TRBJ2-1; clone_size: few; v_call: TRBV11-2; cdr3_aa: CASSPRGSGRSDEQFF
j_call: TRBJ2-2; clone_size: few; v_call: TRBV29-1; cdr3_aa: CSGLGTSGSNTGELFF
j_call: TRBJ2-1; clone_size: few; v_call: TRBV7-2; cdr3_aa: CASSVRLGEQFF
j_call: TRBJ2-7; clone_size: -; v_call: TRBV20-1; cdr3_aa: CSARQGYEQYF
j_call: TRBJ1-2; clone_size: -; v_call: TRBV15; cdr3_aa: CATSRDRVYGYTF
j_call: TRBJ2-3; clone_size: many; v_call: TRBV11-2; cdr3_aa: CASSNYRGFSPNTDTQYF
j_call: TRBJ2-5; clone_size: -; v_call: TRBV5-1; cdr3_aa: CASSPSGRRETQYF
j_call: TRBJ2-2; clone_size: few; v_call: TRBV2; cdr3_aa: CASSTRTEAVPGELFF
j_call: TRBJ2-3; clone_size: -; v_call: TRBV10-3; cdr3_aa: CAISESSPSYTDTQYF
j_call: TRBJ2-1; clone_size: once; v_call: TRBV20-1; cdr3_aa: CSASRGQGMDEQFF
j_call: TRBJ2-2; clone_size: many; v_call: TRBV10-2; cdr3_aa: CASSTGADTGELFF
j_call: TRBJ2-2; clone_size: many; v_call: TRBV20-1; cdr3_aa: CSARQTGTSSGELFF
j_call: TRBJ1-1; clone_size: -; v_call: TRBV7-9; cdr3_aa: CASSLVQTNTEAFF
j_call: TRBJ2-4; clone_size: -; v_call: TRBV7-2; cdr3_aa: CASSLAAGRDIQYF
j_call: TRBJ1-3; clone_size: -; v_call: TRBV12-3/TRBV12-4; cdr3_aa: CASSLKGAFSGNTIYF
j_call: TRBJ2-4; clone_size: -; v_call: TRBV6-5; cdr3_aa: CASSSRGRIDIQYF
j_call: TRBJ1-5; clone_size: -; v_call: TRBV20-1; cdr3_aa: CSARSREGSNQPQHF
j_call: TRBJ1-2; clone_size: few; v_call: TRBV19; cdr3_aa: CASSAGGDRTGGYTF
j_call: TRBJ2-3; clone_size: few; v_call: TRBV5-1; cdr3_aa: CASSTRGSGTDTQYF
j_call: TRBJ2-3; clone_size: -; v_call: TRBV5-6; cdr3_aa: CASSFFDQRGGDTQYF
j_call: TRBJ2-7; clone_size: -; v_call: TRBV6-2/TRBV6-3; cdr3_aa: CASNRGQGFISYEQYF
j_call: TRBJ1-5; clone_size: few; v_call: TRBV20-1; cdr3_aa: CSASSGGGNQPQHF
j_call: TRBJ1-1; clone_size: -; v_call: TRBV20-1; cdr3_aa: CSAADRGLGTEAFF
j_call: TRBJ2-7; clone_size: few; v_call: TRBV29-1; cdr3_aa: CSSPRSLGYSYEQYF
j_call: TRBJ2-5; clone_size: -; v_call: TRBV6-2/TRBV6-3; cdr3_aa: CASSSTISYQETQYF
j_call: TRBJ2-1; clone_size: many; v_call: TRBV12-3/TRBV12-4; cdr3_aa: CASRSEVFEQFF
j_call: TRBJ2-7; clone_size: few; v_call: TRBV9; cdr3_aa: CASSGERGGPFYEQYF